This is a list of T cell receptor beta chains from one sample in a study of blood T cell repertoires in COVID-19. Generated by immunoSEQ multiplex PCR, the TCRdb table keeps only in-frame clones and is missing some. The sample has about 73,000 clones; around 81% are singletons. Sample: peripheral blood. Receptor source: a human donor in a cohort sampled during active COVID-19. Each CDR3 is given with its conserved first and last residue. Each record gives: J gene, V gene, D gene, clone size, CDR3 protein, CDR3 DNA. The D gene is left open where the match is weak. For some rows the clone size is stated as once, few or many, or as a class when expanded; others skip it.

TRBJ1-5 TRBV27 TRBD1 - CASSPTGHQPQHF TGTGCCAGCAGTCCGACAGGGCATCAGCCCCAGCATTTT
TRBJ1-1 TRBV18 - - CASSPSQVMNTEAFF TGTGCCAGCTCACCATCCCAGGTAATGAACACTGAAGCTTTCTTT
TRBJ2-2 TRBV7-2 TRBD1 once CASSLVGTGGPRAGELFF TGTGCCAGCAGCTTAGTCGGGACAGGGGGCCCTCGCGCCGGGGAGCTGTTTTTT
TRBJ1-2 TRBV11-3 - once CASSLATGYGSNYGYTF TGTGCCAGCAGCTTAGCCACAGGGTATGGATCTAACTATGGCTACACCTTC
TRBJ2-2 TRBV7-2 - few CASSLQYYAGELFF TGTGCCAGCAGCTTACAGTATTACGCCGGGGAGCTGTTTTTT
TRBJ1-2 TRBV4-3 TRBD1 many CASSHSGTGESYGYTF TGCGCCAGCAGCCACTCCGGGACAGGTGAATCCTATGGCTACACCTTC
TRBJ1-3 TRBV21-1 - - CASSKARVF TGTGCCAGCAGCAAGGCTAGAGTTTTT
TRBJ2-5 TRBV10-3 - - CAISESSTGGWETQYF TGTGCCATCAGTGAGTCGAGTACAGGCGGTTGGGAGACCCAGTACTTC
TRBJ1-1 TRBV3-1/TRBV3-2 - - CASSRQRKAFF TGTGCCAGCAGCCGACAAAGGAAAGCTTTCTTT
TRBJ1-6 TRBV7-2 TRBD1 - CASSLAHRGQSPLHF TGTGCCAGCAGCTTAGCGCACAGGGGGCAGTCACCCCTCCACTTT
TRBJ1-6 TRBV25-1 - - CASSDSGFSPLHF TGTGCCAGCAGTGACTCAGGTTTTTCACCCCTCCACTTT
TRBJ2-5 TRBV3-1/TRBV3-2 - - CASSLGAGLETQYF TGTGCCAGCAGCCTCGGTGCAGGGTTGGAGACCCAGTACTTC
TRBJ2-2 TRBV24-1 - few CATSASFGRGVNTGELFF TGTGCCACCAGTGCCTCCTTCGGTCGAGGAGTAAACACCGGGGAGCTGTTTTTT
TRBJ2-7 TRBV7-9 TRBD2 - CASSSSGGPRYF TGTGCCAGCAGCTCTAGCGGGGGCCCAAGGTACTTC
TRBJ1-4 TRBV5-6 - - CASSFAAGAGEKLFF TGTGCCAGCAGCTTCGCCGCGGGGGCTGGGGAAAAACTGTTTTTT
TRBJ2-2 TRBV7-3 - few CASSLLLNTGELFF TGTGCCAGCAGCTTATTACTAAACACCGGGGAGCTGTTTTTT
TRBJ2-1 TRBV11-3 TRBD1 - CASSLRTGDNYEQFF TGTGCCAGCAGCCTACGGACAGGGGATAACTATGAGCAGTTCTTC
TRBJ1-4 TRBV7-9 - once CASSFATNEKLFF TGTGCCAGCAGCTTCGCAACTAATGAAAAACTGTTTTTT
TRBJ1-4 TRBV28 - - CASSLWGDPARKLFF TGTGCCAGCAGTTTATGGGGCGACCCGGCCCGAAAACTGTTTTTT
TRBJ2-7 TRBV11-2 - - CASSLGSGTLSYEQYF TGTGCCAGCAGCTTGGGATCAGGGACACTATCCTACGAGCAGTACTTC
TRBJ2-3 TRBV7-6 TRBD2 - CASSPYGGGGGTDTQYF TGTGCCAGCAGCCCTTACGGCGGCGGGGGGGGCACAGATACGCAGTATTTT
TRBJ1-2 TRBV9 - - CASSAGTKNGYTF TGTGCCAGCAGCGCCGGGACAAAGAATGGCTACACCTTC
TRBJ1-4 TRBV7-3 TRBD1 - CASSILRDRGDKDEKLFF TGTGCCAGCAGCATTCTCCGGGACAGGGGCGATAAAGATGAAAAACTGTTTTTT
TRBJ2-2 TRBV18 - - CASSPPSGGIFGELFF TGTGCCAGCTCACCACCGTCAGGGGGGATATTCGGGGAGCTGTTTTTT
TRBJ2-5 TRBV5-3 TRBD2 - CARSSLLAGGPETQYF TGTGCCAGAAGCTCCCTACTAGCGGGGGGGCCAGAGACCCAGTACTTC
TRBJ2-1 TRBV6-1 TRBD2 - CASSDFGGGAVNEQFF TGTGCCAGCAGTGATTTCGGCGGGGGGGCCGTGAATGAGCAGTTCTTC
TRBJ1-6 TRBV18 - many CASSPGGGLSPLHF TGTGCCAGCTCACCTGGAGGAGGGTTATCACCCCTCCACTTT
TRBJ1-6 TRBV6-5 TRBD1 - CASSFTGAYNSPLHF TGTGCCAGCTCTTTTACAGGGGCGTATAATTCACCCCTCCACTTT
TRBJ2-1 TRBV29-1 TRBD2 - CSVCPAGAYNEQFF TGCAGCGTGTGTCCAGCGGGGGCTTACAATGAGCAGTTCTTC
TRBJ2-7 TRBV27 TRBD2 - CASSLGTRGSREQYF TGTGCCAGCAGTTTAGGGACTAGAGGGTCTCGCGAGCAGTACTTC
TRBJ2-5 TRBV5-1 TRBD1 - CASSLGDRGGETQYF TGCGCCAGCAGCTTGGGCGACAGGGGCGGAGAGACCCAGTACTTC
TRBJ1-6 TRBV5-5 - - CASSLERTGSYNSPLHF TGTGCCAGCAGCTTGGAGAGAACGGGCTCCTATAATTCACCCCTCCACTTT
TRBJ1-1 TRBV3-1/TRBV3-2 - - CASSQGTGLSGGEAFF TGTGCCAGCAGCCAAGGAACAGGCCTTTCGGGAGGTGAAGCTTTCTTT
TRBJ1-6 TRBV27 - - CASSPQGYWNSPLHF TGTGCCAGCAGTCCCCAGGGATATTGGAATTCACCCCTCCACTTT
TRBJ1-1 TRBV5-1 TRBD1 - CASSGRTGNTEAFF TGCGCCAGCAGCGGACGGACAGGGAACACTGAAGCTTTCTTT
TRBJ2-2 TRBV7-2 - few CASSLVRSTGELFF TGTGCCAGCAGCTTAGTTAGGAGCACCGGGGAGCTGTTTTTT
TRBJ2-5 TRBV9 - - CASSEGKVKQTQYF TGTGCCAGCAGCGAGGGGAAGGTTAAACAGACCCAGTACTTC
TRBJ1-6 TRBV19 - - CASRVAVYNSPLHF TGTGCCAGTAGAGTCGCGGTCTATAATTCACCCCTCCACTTT
TRBJ2-3 TRBV15 - - CATSSFYTDTQYF TGTGCCACCAGCAGCTTCTACACAGATACGCAGTATTTT
TRBJ1-6 TRBV27 - - CASSLAGLDSPLHF TGTGCCAGCAGTTTGGCAGGTCTGGATTCACCCCTCCACTTT
TRBJ2-7 TRBV5-1 TRBD1 - CASSRTGGMYEQYF TGCGCCAGCAGCCGGACAGGGGGCATGTACGAGCAGTACTTC
TRBJ1-3 TRBV4-1 - - CASSQEYGSGNTIYF TGCGCCAGCAGCCAAGAGTACGGTTCTGGAAACACCATATATTTT
TRBJ1-5 TRBV10-1 - once CASSEQPWGGRKPQHF TGCGCCAGCAGTGAGCAACCGTGGGGGGGGAGGAAGCCCCAGCATTTT
TRBJ2-3 TRBV9 - - CASSVGVTSTDTQYF TGTGCCAGCAGCGTGGGAGTAACTAGCACAGATACGCAGTATTTT
TRBJ2-7 TRBV5-1 TRBD1 - CASRDRDAYEQYF TGCGCCAGCAGGGACAGGGACGCCTACGAGCAGTACTTC
TRBJ2-5 TRBV9 - - CASSVRGGETQYF TGTGCCAGCAGCGTAAGGGGAGGTGAGACCCAGTACTTC
TRBJ2-1 TRBV7-9 TRBD2 - CASSRAGSSYNEQFF TGTGCCAGCAGTCGAGCGGGGTCCTCCTACAATGAGCAGTTCTTC
TRBJ1-1 TRBV3-1/TRBV3-2 - - CASSQDVEAGDTEAFF TGTGCCAGCAGCCAAGATGTAGAAGCGGGGGACACTGAAGCTTTCTTT
TRBJ1-6 TRBV18 - - CASSPRQSNNSPLHF TGTGCCAGCTCACCACGACAGAGCAATAATTCACCCCTCCACTTT
TRBJ2-7 TRBV19 - - CASSPGHLYEQYF TGTGCCAGTAGTCCGGGACACCTCTACGAGCAGTACTTC
TRBJ2-1 TRBV9 - - CASNTYGDLYNEQFF TGTGCCAGCAATACCTACGGGGACTTGTACAATGAGCAGTTCTTC
TRBJ2-3 TRBV7-2 TRBD2 - CASSLRGEGRDTQYF TGTGCCAGCAGCTTACGGGGGGAAGGGAGAGATACGCAGTATTTT
TRBJ2-5 TRBV19 TRBD1 - CASSDRGRETQYF TGTGCCAGTAGCGACAGGGGGCGAGAGACCCAGTACTTC
TRBJ2-7 TRBV21-1 - - CASSKSKQGLNSTVRGEQYF TGTGCCAGCAGCAAATCGAAACAGGGTCTGAACTCAACAGTTCGGGGCGAGCAGTACTTC